The present T cell receptor beta chain was sequenced within a study of blood T cell repertoires in COVID-19. About the study: Sites in the United States, Italy and Spain provided acute and convalescent COVID-19 samples. Sources were T cells, B-cell-depleted T cells, or PBMCs; the material itself was cDNA or gDNA.

Per the authors' pipeline: The assay estimated nucleated cells by amplifying reference gene primers. Produced via immunoSEQ multiplex PCR; TCRdb's table is partial and in-frame only. V and J calls and clone size are copied from that table; D and trimming were computed from the DNA. The repertoire includes 120,000 to 150,000 clones, 85% to 90% of them detected once, and 2.3% sits in the top ten. This clone has a single count. This CDR3 region has 15 residues. CDR1 is MDHEN and CDR2 is SYDVKM in the germline V gene. V was clipped by 4 bases and J by 5 bases, with 18 bases between them. This chain connects TRBV28 to TRBJ2-7; D possibly corresponds to TRBD2 (6 bases). Sequencing used peripheral blood. The source is a human donor in a cohort sampled during active COVID-19. The CDR3 is CASSSSGTFYHEQYF. The DNA of the CDR3 is TGTGCCAGCAGTTCATCCGGGACTTTCTACCACGAGCAGTACTTC.